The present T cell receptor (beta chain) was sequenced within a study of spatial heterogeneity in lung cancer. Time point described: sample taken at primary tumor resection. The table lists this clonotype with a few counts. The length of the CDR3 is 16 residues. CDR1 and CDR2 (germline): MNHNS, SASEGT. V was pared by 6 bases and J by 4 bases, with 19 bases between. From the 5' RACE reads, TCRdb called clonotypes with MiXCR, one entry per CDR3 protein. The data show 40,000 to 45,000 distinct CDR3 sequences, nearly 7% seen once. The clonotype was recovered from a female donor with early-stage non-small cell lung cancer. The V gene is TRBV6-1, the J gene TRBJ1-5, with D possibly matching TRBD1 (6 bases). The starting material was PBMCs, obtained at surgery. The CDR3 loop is CASSNRVQGGNQPQHF. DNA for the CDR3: TGTGCCAGCAGCAACAGAGTACAGGGAGGAAATCAGCCCCAGCATTTT.